The clone carrying this T cell receptor (beta chain) appeared a few times. Antigen unknown. 60 Vbeta and 13 Jbeta primers were used in PCR. Sequencing was performed with immunoSEQ multiplex PCR; in TCRdb, only in-frame clones are kept and a portion is missing. The data hold about 180,000 clones, with around four fifths observed a single time. Per germline, CDR1 GTSNPN and CDR2 SVGIG (reference sequence). The V and J ends lost 0 bases and 7 bases respectively, with 9 bases between them. This CDR3 is built from 12 residues. The sample belongs to a study of cytomegalovirus exposure and HLA in healthy donors. General observations from the study: Cytomegalovirus association was listed for approximately 160 TCR beta chains. Judged likely to be a sequencing artifact was a cluster of highly shared sequence variants. Excluded were some V segments that proved indistinguishable, including TRBV6-2 and TRBV6-3.

The chain has TRBV30 and TRBJ1-2; unclear D gene. Sample: PBMCs. The origin of this receptor is a woman aged 25 to 39 in good health and CMV-seronegative. Written as DNA, the CDR3 is TGTGCCTGGAGTGTGCTGGCGGGTGGCTACACCTTC. Protein: CAWSVLAGGYTF.